The rows below give T cell receptor beta chains drawn from one sample of a study of cytomegalovirus exposure and HLA in healthy donors. Using immunoSEQ multiplex PCR, the repertoire was profiled, and TCRdb retains in-frame clones only, with some absent. The sample has about 220,000 clones, approximately 70% seen once; the top ten hold under 2%. The sample was PBMCs. The source is a woman aged 25 to 39 in good health and CMV-seronegative. Both conserved end residues are part of each CDR3. D genes are given only for firm matches. A clone size is listed for some rows: how often the clone was seen (once, few, many), or a class if it is expanded.

V gene,clone size,J gene,D gene,CDR3 protein,CDR3 DNA
TRBV13,few,TRBJ2-1,TRBD2,CASSSDLAGGQYNEQFF,TGTGCCAGCAGCTCAGACTTAGCGGGAGGGCAGTACAATGAGCAGTTCTTC
TRBV7-9,.,TRBJ1-1,.,CASSLRGGAGDTGAFF,TGTGCCAGCAGCTTACGAGGGGGGGCGGGTGACACTGGAGCTTTCTTT
TRBV7-9,.,TRBJ2-7,.,CSSSPVSSYEQYF,TGTTCCAGCAGCCCTGTGAGCTCCTACGAGCAGTACTTC
TRBV5-8,once,TRBJ1-6,.,CASSFGGIDNSPLHF,TGTGCCAGCAGCTTTGGAGGAATAGATAATTCACCCCTCCACTTT
TRBV5-6,.,TRBJ1-2,.,CASSLRTINPRDGYTF,TGTGCCAGCAGCTTGAGGACCATAAATCCCAGGGATGGCTACACCTTC
TRBV2,few,TRBJ2-6,.,CASSVDGTGANVLTF,TGTGCCAGCAGTGTCGACGGGACTGGGGCCAACGTCCTGACTTTC
TRBV9,.,TRBJ1-3,TRBD1,CASSATGTATGNTIYF,TGTGCCAGCAGCGCGACCGGGACAGCAACTGGAAACACCATATATTTT
TRBV30,.,TRBJ2-5,.,CAWSLAGIRETQYF,TGTGCCTGGAGTTTAGCCGGAATTCGGGAGACCCAGTACTTC
TRBV5-1,.,TRBJ1-6,TRBD1,CASSAGTGTNSPLHF,TGCGCCAGCAGCGCGGGGACAGGAACTAATTCACCCCTCCACTTT
TRBV5-4,.,TRBJ1-1,TRBD1,CASSLWDSEAFF,TGTGCCAGCAGCTTGTGGGACAGTGAAGCTTTCTTT
TRBV6-5,.,TRBJ2-1,TRBD2,CASSLLAGGYNEQFF,TGTGCCAGCAGTCTTCTAGCGGGAGGTTACAATGAGCAGTTCTTC
TRBV5-6,.,TRBJ1-2,.,CASSWRDGYTF,TGTGCCAGCAGCTGGAGAGATGGCTACACCTTC
TRBV5-6,few,TRBJ2-3,.,CASSLLRGGTDTQYF,TGTGCCAGCAGCTTGCTAAGAGGCGGCACAGATACGCAGTATTTT
TRBV5-6,.,TRBJ1-5,TRBD1,CASSGPGTGRSSNQPQHF,TGTGCCAGCAGCGGACCCGGGACAGGGAGGTCAAGCAATCAGCCCCAGCATTTT
TRBV9,.,TRBJ2-3,TRBD2,CASSPHLAGGQYF,TGTGCCAGCAGCCCCCATCTAGCGGGAGGGCAGTATTTT
TRBV6-5,.,TRBJ1-1,.,CASSYTGSSEAFF,TGTGCCAGCAGTTATACAGGGTCCTCAGAAGCTTTCTTT
TRBV19,.,TRBJ2-2,TRBD1,CASSLPGQGTNTGELFF,TGTGCCAGTAGTCTACCGGGACAGGGAACTAACACCGGGGAGCTGTTTTTT
TRBV7-2,.,TRBJ2-3,.,CASSLFADTQYF,TGTGCCAGCAGCTTATTCGCAGATACGCAGTATTTT
TRBV6-6,.,TRBJ1-1,.,CASSYSVAEAFF,TGTGCCAGCAGTTACTCTGTAGCGGAAGCTTTCTTT
TRBV18,.,TRBJ2-4,TRBD1,CASSGTGKNIQYF,TGTGCCAGCTCCGGGACAGGGAAAAACATTCAGTACTTC
TRBV7-3,.,TRBJ2-6,TRBD2,CASSLTWGLAGSGANVLTF,TGTGCCAGCAGCTTAACTTGGGGACTAGCGGGCTCTGGGGCCAACGTCCTGACTTTC
TRBV7-8,few,TRBJ1-1,.,CASSLASGGNTEAFF,TGTGCCAGCAGCTTAGCGTCAGGAGGGAACACTGAAGCTTTCTTT
TRBV2,.,TRBJ1-5,.,CASSGGYNQPQHF,TGTGCCAGCAGTGGCGGCTACAATCAGCCCCAGCATTTT
TRBV7-6,.,TRBJ2-3,.,CASSLGAERIDTQYF,TGTGCCAGCAGCTTAGGTGCGGAGCGCATAGATACGCAGTATTTT
TRBV7-2,few,TRBJ2-3,TRBD2,CASSLRGEEDTQYF,TGTGCCAGCAGCTTACGGGGGGAGGAAGATACGCAGTATTTT
TRBV5-1,many,TRBJ2-5,TRBD1,CASSLGTGQKTQYF,TGCGCCAGCAGCTTGGGGACAGGTCAGAAGACCCAGTACTTC
TRBV7-9,.,TRBJ1-1,.,CAITRGLGTEAFF,TGTGCGATCACTAGGGGACTAGGCACTGAAGCTTTCTTT
TRBV19,.,TRBJ1-2,.,CASSIQRRDGYTF,TGTGCCAGTAGTATCCAGCGGCGGGATGGCTACACCTTC
TRBV6-1,.,TRBJ1-5,TRBD1,CASSDPGQVSNQPQHF,TGTGCCAGCAGTGATCCGGGACAGGTTAGCAATCAGCCCCAGCATTTT
TRBV18,once,TRBJ2-2,.,CASSLRRNTGELFF,TGTGCCAGCTCACTAAGGAGGAACACCGGGGAGCTGTTTTTT
TRBV27,.,TRBJ1-2,TRBD1,CASRTGINYGYTF,TGTGCCAGCAGGACAGGGATAAACTATGGCTACACCTTC
TRBV4-1,.,TRBJ2-3,.,CASSQVLPGVDTQYF,TGCGCCAGCAGCCAAGTCCTCCCCGGGGTAGATACGCAGTATTTT
TRBV29-1,.,TRBJ2-2,TRBD2,CSVQGLAGVVTGELFF,TGCAGCGTACAAGGACTAGCGGGAGTTGTCACCGGGGAGCTGTTTTTT
TRBV5-1,.,TRBJ2-7,.,CASSFRVPSYEQYF,TGCGCCAGCAGCTTCCGGGTTCCCTCCTACGAGCAGTACTTC
TRBV6-1,.,TRBJ2-7,TRBD1,CASRRQGYEQYF,TGTGCCAGCAGGCGACAGGGCTACGAGCAGTACTTC
TRBV5-1,.,TRBJ2-7,TRBD2,CASSLVASGSPSYEQYF,TGCGCCAGCAGCTTGGTTGCTAGCGGGAGCCCTTCCTACGAGCAGTACTTC
TRBV27,.,TRBJ1-1,.,CASSLFPGATEAFF,TGTGCCAGCAGTTTATTCCCAGGGGCTACTGAAGCTTTCTTT
TRBV2,.,TRBJ1-2,.,CASSNRERDGYTF,TGTGCCAGCAGTAACAGGGAAAGGGATGGCTACACCTTC
TRBV6-5,few,TRBJ1-1,.,CASSRGTGVRPEAFF,TGTGCCAGCAGTCGAGGGACGGGAGTTCGTCCTGAAGCTTTCTTT
TRBV6-5,few,TRBJ2-1,.,CASTYRDTDNEQFF,TGTGCCAGCACCTACCGGGACACGGACAATGAGCAGTTCTTC
TRBV27,.,TRBJ2-2,TRBD2,CASTRSRGLAGETGELFF,TGTGCCAGCACTCGGAGTAGGGGCCTAGCGGGAGAAACCGGGGAGCTGTTTTTT
TRBV7-9,.,TRBJ2-5,.,CASSFNGSPGREQYF,TGTGCCAGCAGCTTCAACGGGTCCCCGGGGAGAGAGCAGTACTTC
TRBV19,.,TRBJ1-2,TRBD1,CASSIDGTGHDTF,TGTGCCAGTAGTATAGATGGGACAGGGCACGACACCTTC
TRBV6-1,few,TRBJ1-2,.,CASSETVINGYTF,TGTGCCAGCAGTGAAACGGTAATAAATGGCTACACCTTC
TRBV11-2,.,TRBJ2-5,TRBD1,CASSPRGQGNREYF,TGTGCCAGCAGCCCCCGGGGACAGGGGAACAGAGAGTACTTC